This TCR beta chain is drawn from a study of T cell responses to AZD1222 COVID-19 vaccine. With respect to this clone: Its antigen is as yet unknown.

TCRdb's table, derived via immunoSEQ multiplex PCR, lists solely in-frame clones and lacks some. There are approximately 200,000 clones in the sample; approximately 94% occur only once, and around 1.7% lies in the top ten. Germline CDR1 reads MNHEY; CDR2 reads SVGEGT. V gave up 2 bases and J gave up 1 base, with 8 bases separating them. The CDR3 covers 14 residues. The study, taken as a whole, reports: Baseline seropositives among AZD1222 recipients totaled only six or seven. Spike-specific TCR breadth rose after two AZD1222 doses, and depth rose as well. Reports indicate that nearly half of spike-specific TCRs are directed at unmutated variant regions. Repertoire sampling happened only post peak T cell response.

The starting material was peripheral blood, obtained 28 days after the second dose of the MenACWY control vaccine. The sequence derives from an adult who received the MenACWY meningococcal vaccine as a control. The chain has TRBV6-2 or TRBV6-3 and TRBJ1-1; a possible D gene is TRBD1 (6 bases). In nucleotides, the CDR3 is TGTGCCAGCAGTTACGACAGGTGGAACACTGAAGCTTTCTTT. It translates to CASSYDRWNTEAFF.